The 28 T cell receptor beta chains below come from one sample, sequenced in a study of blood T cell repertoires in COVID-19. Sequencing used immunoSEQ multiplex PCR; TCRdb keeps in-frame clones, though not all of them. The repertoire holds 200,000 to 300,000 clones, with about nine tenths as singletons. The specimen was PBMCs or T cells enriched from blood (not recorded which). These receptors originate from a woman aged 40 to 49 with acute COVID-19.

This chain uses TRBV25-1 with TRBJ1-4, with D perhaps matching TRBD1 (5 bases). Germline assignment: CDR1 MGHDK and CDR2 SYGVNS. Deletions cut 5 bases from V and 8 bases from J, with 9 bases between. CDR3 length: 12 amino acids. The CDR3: CASSRGTEKLFF. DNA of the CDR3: TGTGCCAGCAGTCGGGGGACGGAAAAACTGTTTTTT.

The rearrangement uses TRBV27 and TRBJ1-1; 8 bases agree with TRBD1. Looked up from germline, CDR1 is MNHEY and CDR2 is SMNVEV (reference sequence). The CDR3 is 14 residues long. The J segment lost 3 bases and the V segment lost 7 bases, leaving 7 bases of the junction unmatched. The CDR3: CASTQGARYTEAFF. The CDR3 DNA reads TGTGCCAGCACCCAGGGGGCGAGGTACACTGAAGCTTTCTTT.

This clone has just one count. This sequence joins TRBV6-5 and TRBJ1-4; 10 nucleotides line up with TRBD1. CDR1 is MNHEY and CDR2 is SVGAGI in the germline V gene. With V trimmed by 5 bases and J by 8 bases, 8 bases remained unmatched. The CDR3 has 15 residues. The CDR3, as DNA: TGTGCCAGCAGTACAACCGGGACAGGGGACGAAAAACTGTTTTTT. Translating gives CASSTTGTGDEKLFF.

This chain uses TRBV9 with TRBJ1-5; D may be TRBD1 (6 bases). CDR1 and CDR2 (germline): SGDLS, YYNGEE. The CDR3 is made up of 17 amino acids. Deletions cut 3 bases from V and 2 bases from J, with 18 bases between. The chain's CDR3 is CASSARKQGERNQPQHF. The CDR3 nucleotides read TGTGCCAGCAGCGCCCGAAAACAGGGTGAACGCAATCAGCCCCAGCATTTT.

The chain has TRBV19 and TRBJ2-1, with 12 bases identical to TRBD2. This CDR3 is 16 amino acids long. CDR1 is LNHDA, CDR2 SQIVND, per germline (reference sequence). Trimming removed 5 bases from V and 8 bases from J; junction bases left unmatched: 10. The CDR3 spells CASSADTSGRIDEQFF. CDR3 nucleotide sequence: TGTGCCAGTAGTGCTGATACTAGCGGGAGGATCGATGAGCAGTTCTTC.

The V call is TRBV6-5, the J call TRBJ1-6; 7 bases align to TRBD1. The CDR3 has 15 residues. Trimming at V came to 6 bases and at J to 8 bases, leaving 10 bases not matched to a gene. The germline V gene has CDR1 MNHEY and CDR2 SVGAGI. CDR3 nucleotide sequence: TGTGCCAGCAGGGACCAGACAGGGCGGTATTCACCCCTCCACTTT. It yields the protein CASRDQTGRYSPLHF.

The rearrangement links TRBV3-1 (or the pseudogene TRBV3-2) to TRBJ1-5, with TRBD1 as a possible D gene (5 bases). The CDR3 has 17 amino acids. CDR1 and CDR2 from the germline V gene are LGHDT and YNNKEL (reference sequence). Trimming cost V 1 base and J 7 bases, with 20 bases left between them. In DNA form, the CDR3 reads TGTGCCAGCAGCCAAGGTCCGCGGCCAGGGCTTTTACAGCCCCAGCATTTT. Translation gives CASSQGPRPGLLQPQHF.

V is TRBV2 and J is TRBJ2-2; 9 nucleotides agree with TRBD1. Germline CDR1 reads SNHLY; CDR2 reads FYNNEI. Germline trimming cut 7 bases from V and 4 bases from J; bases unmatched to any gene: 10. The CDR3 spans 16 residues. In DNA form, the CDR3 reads TGTGCCAGCATAAAGAGGGACAGGGAGAGCACCGGGGAGCTGTTTTTT. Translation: CASIKRDRESTGELFF.

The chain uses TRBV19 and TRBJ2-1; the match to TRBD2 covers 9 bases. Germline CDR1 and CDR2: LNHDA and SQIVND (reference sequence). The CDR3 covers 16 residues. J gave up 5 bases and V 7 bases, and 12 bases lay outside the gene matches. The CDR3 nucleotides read TGTGCCAGTATCTTCACGGGACTAGCAGGAAACAATGAGCAGTTCTTC. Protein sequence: CASIFTGLAGNNEQFF.

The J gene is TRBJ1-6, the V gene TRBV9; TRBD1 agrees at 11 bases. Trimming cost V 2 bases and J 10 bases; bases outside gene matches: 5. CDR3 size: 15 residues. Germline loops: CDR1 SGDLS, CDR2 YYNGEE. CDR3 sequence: CASSVSWDRGSPLHF. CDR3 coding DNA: TGTGCCAGCAGCGTGAGTTGGGACAGGGGGTCACCCCTCCACTTT.

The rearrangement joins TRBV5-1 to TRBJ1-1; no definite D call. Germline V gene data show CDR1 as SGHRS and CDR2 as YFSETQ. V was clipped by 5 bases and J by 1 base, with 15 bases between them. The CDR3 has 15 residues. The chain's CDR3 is CASSPSPGSNTEAFF. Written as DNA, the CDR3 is TGCGCCAGCAGTCCGTCCCCGGGTTCGAACACTGAAGCTTTCTTT.

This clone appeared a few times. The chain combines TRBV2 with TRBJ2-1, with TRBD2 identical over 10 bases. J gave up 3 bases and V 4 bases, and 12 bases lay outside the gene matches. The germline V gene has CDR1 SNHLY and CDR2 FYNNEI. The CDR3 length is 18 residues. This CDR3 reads CASSAASGREWDYNEQFF. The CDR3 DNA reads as TGTGCCAGCAGTGCGGCTAGCGGGAGAGAATGGGACTACAATGAGCAGTTCTTC.

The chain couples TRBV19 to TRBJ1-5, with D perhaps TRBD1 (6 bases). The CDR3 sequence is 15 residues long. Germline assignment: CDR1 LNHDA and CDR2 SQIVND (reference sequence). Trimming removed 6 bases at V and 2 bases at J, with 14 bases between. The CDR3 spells CASRMGGAGNQPQHF. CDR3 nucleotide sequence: TGTGCCAGTAGGATGGGGGGGGCGGGCAATCAGCCCCAGCATTTT.

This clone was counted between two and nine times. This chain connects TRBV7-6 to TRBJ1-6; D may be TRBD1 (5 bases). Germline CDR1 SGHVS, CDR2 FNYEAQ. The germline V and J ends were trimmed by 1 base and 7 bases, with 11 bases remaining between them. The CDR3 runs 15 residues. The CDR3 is CASSLGTGRNSPLHF. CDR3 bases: TGTGCCAGCAGCTTAGGTACAGGACGGAATTCACCCCTCCACTTT. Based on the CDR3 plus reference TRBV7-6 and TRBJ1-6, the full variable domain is GAGVSQSPRYKVTKRGQDVALRCDPISGHVSLYWYRQALGQGPEFLTYFNYEAQQDKSGLPNDRFSAERPEGSISTLTIQRTEQRDSAMYRCASSLGTGRNSPLHFGNGTRLTVT.

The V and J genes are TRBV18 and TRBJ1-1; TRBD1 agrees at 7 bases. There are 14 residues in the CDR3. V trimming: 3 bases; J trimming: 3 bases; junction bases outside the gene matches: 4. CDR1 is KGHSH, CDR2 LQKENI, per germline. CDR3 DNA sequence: TGTGCCAGCTCACCTCAGACAGGGCACACTGAAGCTTTCTTT. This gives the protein CASSPQTGHTEAFF.

The CDR3 loop reads CASNGLAGGYNEQFF. CDR3 coding DNA: TGCGCCAGCAACGGACTAGCGGGAGGGTACAATGAGCAGTTCTTC. The rearrangement uses TRBV5-1 and TRBJ2-1; TRBD2 aligns across 15 bases. V lost 6 bases and J lost 4; bases outside the gene matches: 2. The CDR3 contains 15 residues. Germline V gene data show CDR1 as SGHRS and CDR2 as YFSETQ.

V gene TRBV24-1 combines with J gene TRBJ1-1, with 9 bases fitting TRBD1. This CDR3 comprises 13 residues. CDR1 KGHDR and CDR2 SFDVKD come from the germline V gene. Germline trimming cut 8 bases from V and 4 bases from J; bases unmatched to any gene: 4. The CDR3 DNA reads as TGTGCCACCACTGGACAGGGGAGCACTGAAGCTTTCTTT. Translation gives CATTGQGSTEAFF.

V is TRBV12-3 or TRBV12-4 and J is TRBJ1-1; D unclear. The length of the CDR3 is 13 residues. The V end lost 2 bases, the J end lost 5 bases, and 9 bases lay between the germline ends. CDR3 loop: CASSLNSGTEAFF. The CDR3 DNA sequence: TGTGCCAGCAGTTTAAACTCGGGAACTGAAGCTTTCTTT.

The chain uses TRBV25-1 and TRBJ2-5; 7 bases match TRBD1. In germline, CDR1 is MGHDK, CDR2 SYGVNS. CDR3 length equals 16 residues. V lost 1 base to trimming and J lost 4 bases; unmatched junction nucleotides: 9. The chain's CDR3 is CASSEFKGAVSETQYF. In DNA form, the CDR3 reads TGTGCCAGCAGTGAATTTAAGGGGGCAGTTTCAGAGACCCAGTACTTC.

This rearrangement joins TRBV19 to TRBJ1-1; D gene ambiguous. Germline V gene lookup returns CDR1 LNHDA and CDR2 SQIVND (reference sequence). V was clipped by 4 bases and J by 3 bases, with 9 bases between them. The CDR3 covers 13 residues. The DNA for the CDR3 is TGTGCCAGTAGTACCCAGAGGGACACTGAAGCTTTCTTT. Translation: CASSTQRDTEAFF.

DNA for the CDR3: TGTGCCAGCGGACTAGCGGTTACCGGGGAGCTGTTTTTT. It translates to CASGLAVTGELFF. V is TRBV12-3 or TRBV12-4 and J is TRBJ2-2; 10 bases are a match to TRBD2. Trimming removed 8 bases from V and 5 bases from J; junction bases left unmatched: 2. The CDR3 has 13 amino acids.

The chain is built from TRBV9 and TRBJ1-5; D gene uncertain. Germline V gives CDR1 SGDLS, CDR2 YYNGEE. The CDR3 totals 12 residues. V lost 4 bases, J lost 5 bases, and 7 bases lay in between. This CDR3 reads CASSSGDQPQHF. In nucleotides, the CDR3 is TGTGCCAGCAGCTCGGGAGATCAGCCCCAGCATTTT.

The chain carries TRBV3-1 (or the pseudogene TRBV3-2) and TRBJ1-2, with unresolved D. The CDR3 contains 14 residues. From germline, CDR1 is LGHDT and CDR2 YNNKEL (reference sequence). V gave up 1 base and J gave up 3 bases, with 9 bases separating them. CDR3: CASSQGGYHYGYTF. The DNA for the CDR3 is TGTGCCAGCAGCCAAGGAGGGTACCACTATGGCTACACCTTC.

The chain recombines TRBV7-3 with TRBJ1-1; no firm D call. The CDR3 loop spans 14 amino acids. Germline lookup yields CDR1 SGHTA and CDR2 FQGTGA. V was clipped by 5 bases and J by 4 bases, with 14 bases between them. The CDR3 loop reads CASSRTARGTEAFF. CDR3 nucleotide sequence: TGTGCCAGCAGCCGGACGGCCCGGGGCACTGAAGCTTTCTTT.

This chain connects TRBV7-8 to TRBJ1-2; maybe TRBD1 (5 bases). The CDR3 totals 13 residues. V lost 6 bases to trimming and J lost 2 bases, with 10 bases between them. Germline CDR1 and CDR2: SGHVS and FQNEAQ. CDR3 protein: CASRLDNNYGYTF. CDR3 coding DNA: TGTGCCAGCAGGTTGGACAACAACTATGGCTACACCTTC. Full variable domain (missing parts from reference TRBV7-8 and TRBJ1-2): GAGVSQSPRYKVAKRGQDVALRCDPISGHVSLFWYQQALGQGPEFLTYFQNEAQLDKSGLPSDRFFAERPEGSVSTLKIQRTQQEDSAVYLCASRLDNNYGYTFGSGTRLTVV.

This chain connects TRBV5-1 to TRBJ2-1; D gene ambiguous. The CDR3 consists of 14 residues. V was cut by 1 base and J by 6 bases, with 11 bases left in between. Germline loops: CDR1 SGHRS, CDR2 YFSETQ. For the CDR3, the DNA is TGCGCCAGCAGCTTGATATCGAGCTCCAATGAGCAGTTCTTC. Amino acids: CASSLISSSNEQFF.

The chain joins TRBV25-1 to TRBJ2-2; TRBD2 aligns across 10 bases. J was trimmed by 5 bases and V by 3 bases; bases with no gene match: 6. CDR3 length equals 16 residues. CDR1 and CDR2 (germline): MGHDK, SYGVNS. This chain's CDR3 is CASSDLSGRVTGELFF. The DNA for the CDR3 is TGTGCCAGCAGTGATTTAAGCGGGAGGGTTACCGGGGAGCTGTTTTTT.

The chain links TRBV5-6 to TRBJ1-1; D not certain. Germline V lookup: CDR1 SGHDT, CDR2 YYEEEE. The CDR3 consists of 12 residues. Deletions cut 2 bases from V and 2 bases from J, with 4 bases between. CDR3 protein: CASSFGNTEAFF. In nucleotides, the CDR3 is TGTGCCAGCAGCTTCGGTAACACTGAAGCTTTCTTT.